One and the same sample provided the 14 T cell receptor beta chains below, sequenced in a study of blood T cell repertoires in COVID-19. Sequencing used immunoSEQ multiplex PCR; TCRdb keeps in-frame clones, though not all of them. The sample carries some 70,000 clones, almost 90% recorded once. The source material was peripheral blood. All receptors come from a man in his fifties with acute or convalescent COVID-19.

This clone came up once. This sequence joins TRBV24-1 and TRBJ1-2; TRBD1 matches at 10 bases. From germline, CDR1 is KGHDR and CDR2 SFDVKD. CDR3 size: 16 residues. J gave up 4 bases and V 3 bases, and 7 bases lay outside the gene matches. The CDR3 loop is CATSDPATGGSYGYTF. For the CDR3, the DNA is TGTGCCACCAGTGATCCTGCGACAGGGGGCTCCTATGGCTACACCTTC.

The gene calls are TRBV4-2 and TRBJ2-2, with a possible D match to TRBD2 (5 bases). Trimming removed 4 bases from V and 6 bases from J, with 9 bases in between. The germline V gene encodes CDR1 LGHNA and CDR2 YNFKEQ. CDR3 size: 13 residues. The CDR3 DNA reads TGTGCCAGCAGCCGCTTGAGGGCCGGGGAGCTGTTTTTT. Protein sequence: CASSRLRAGELFF.

The chain recombines TRBV3-1 (or the pseudogene TRBV3-2) with TRBJ1-1, with no clear D. The CDR3 length is 14 residues. Trimming took off 2 bases at V and 4 bases at J, with 11 bases between the two ends. Germline V CDR1 and CDR2: LGHDT, YNNKEL (reference sequence). The chain's CDR3 is CASSQFQLFTEAFF. The DNA of the CDR3 is TGTGCCAGCAGCCAATTTCAACTGTTCACTGAAGCTTTCTTT.

This clone has a single count. The gene calls are TRBV2 and TRBJ2-7, with 13 nucleotides matching TRBD2. This CDR3 region has 16 residues. In germline, CDR1 is SNHLY, CDR2 FYNNEI. The junction had 7 bases not matched to a gene; V was cut back by 2 bases and J by 6 bases. CDR3 DNA sequence: TGTGCCAGCAGTGAACTTGGACTAGCGGGAGTCGGCGAGCAGTACTTC. The encoded protein is CASSELGLAGVGEQYF.

This clone was seen a single time. This sequence joins TRBV5-1 and TRBJ1-3, with D possibly TRBD1 on 6 matching bases. This CDR3 is built from 15 residues. The germline CDR1 and CDR2 sequences are SGHRS and YFSETQ. V lost 0 bases and J 0 bases, leaving 7 bases between the germline ends. DNA for the CDR3: TGCGCCAGCAGCTTGGAAGGGGGCTCTGGAAACACCATATATTTT. Translation: CASSLEGGSGNTIYF.

The chain employs TRBV7-9 and TRBJ1-2; D not certain. This CDR3 spans 13 amino acids. Germline assignment: CDR1 SEHNR and CDR2 FQNEAQ (reference sequence). Trimming cost V 5 bases and J 5 bases, with 12 bases left between them. The CDR3 region is CASSHPNRYGYTF. The CDR3 DNA follows: TGTGCCAGCAGCCACCCGAACCGGTATGGCTACACCTTC.

The V and J genes are TRBV7-2 and TRBJ2-1; 7 nucleotides line up with TRBD1. After removal of 1 base from V and 6 bases from J, the junction contained 6 bases not matched to a gene. The CDR3 totals 15 residues. Germline V CDR1 and CDR2: SGHTA, FQGNSA. CDR3 sequence reads: CASSLGQGYGNEQFF. CDR3 bases: TGTGCCAGCAGCTTAGGACAGGGCTACGGCAATGAGCAGTTCTTC. The full variable domain, with the rest looked up from reference TRBV7-2 and TRBJ2-1, is GAGVSQSPSNKVTEKGKDVELRCDPISGHTALYWYRQSLGQGLEFLIYFQGNSAPDKSGLPSDRFSAERTGGSVSTLTIQRTQQEDSAVYLCASSLGQGYGNEQFFGPGTRLTVL.

This clone was seen only once. J is TRBJ1-5 and V is TRBV30; 10 bases agree with TRBD1. From germline, CDR1 is GTSNPN and CDR2 SVGIG (reference sequence). V shed 2 bases, J shed 5 bases, and the junction held 3 bases outside the gene matches. The CDR3 runs to 14 residues. The CDR3, as DNA: TGTGCCTGGAGTCCGGACAGGGGGGATCAGCCCCAGCATTTT. Encoded protein: CAWSPDRGDQPQHF.

This rearrangement joins TRBV21-1 to TRBJ2-5; the table's D call, TRBD1, has no DNA check behind it. TRBV21-1 is a known pseudogene. The CDR3 has 18 residues. The DNA for the CDR3 is TGTGCCAGCAGCAAAGCAGCCCCGGGGCAGGGGTTTTTAGAGACCCAGTACTTC. It codes for CASSKAAPGQGFLETQYF.

Comments on this clone: One end of the junction fails to match germline, which may point to a read error. The chain uses TRBV7-2 and TRBJ2-3, with D tentatively TRBD1 (6 bases). Per germline, CDR1 SGHTA and CDR2 FQGNSA. This CDR3 has 18 residues. The CDR3 region has the DNA TGTGCCAGCAGCTCCCCCACTGGACAGCATTTTCCCACACATACGCAGTATTTT. The encoded protein is CASSSPTGQHFPTHTQYF.

The V call is TRBV5-6, the J call TRBJ1-2; 11 nucleotides match TRBD1. In germline, CDR1 is SGHDT, CDR2 YYEEEE. Unmatched junction bases numbered 6, after V lost 3 bases and J lost 8 bases. The length of the CDR3 is 14 residues. This chain's CDR3 is CASSSDRGLSGYTF. Written as DNA, the CDR3 is TGTGCCAGCAGCTCGGACAGGGGGCTGAGCGGCTACACCTTC. The full variable domain, completed using reference TRBV5-6 and TRBJ1-2, is DAGVTQSPTHLIKTRGQQVTLRCSPKSGHDTVSWYQQALGQGPQFIFQYYEEEERQRGNFPDRFSGHQFPNYSSELNVNALLLGDSALYLCASSSDRGLSGYTFGSGTRLTVV.

The CDR3 sequence is CAWSSGTGNSPLHF. The CDR3 DNA reads as TGTGCCTGGAGCTCCGGGACTGGCAATTCACCCCTCCACTTT. This chain links TRBV30 with TRBJ1-6, with a tentative D call TRBD1 (5 bases). V was shortened by 3 bases and J by 7 bases, with 13 bases between the two germline ends. Germline V gene data show CDR1 as GTSNPN and CDR2 as SVGIG (reference sequence). The CDR3 length is 14 residues.

In its sample, this clone was seen once. This chain joins TRBV27 and TRBJ2-3, with D tentatively TRBD1 (5 bases). V shed 5 bases and J shed 3 bases, with 12 bases lying between them. There are 14 residues in the CDR3. Looked up from germline, CDR1 is MNHEY and CDR2 is SMNVEV (reference sequence). The CDR3 coding sequence is TGTGCCAGCAGTCCAACCCCAGGGACAGATACGCAGTATTTT. It encodes CASSPTPGTDTQYF.

A single count supports this clone. V gene TRBV6-5 combines with J gene TRBJ1-5; D is perhaps TRBD1 (6 bases). The CDR3 contains 13 residues. V lost 5 bases to trimming and J lost 7 bases, with 12 bases between them. CDR1 and CDR2 (germline): MNHEY, SVGAGI. CDR3 loop: CASSNRVGQPQHF. In DNA form, the CDR3 reads TGTGCCAGCAGTAACAGGGTAGGGCAGCCCCAGCATTTT.